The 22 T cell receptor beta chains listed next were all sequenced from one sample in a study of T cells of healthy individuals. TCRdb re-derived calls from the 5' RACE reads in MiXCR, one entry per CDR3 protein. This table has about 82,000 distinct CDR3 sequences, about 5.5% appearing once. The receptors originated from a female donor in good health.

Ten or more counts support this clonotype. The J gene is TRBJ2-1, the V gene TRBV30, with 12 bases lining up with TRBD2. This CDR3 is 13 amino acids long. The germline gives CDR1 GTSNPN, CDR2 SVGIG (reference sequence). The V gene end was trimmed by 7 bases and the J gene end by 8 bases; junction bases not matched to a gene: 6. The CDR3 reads CALTSGSLYEQFF. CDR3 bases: TGTGCCTTGACTAGCGGGAGTCTTTATGAGCAGTTCTTC. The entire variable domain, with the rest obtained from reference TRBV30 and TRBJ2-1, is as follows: SQTIHQWPATLVQPVGSPLSLECTVEGTSNPNLYWYRQAAGRGLQLLFYSVGIGQISSEVPQNLSASRPQDRQFILSSKKLLLSDSGFYLCALTSGSLYEQFFGPGTRLTVL.

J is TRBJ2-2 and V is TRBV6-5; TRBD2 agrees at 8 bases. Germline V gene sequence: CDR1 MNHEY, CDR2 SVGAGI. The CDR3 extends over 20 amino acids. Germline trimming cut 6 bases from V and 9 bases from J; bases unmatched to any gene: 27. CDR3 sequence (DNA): TGTGCCAGCAGCACCACGGCCCCAGCGGGAGTAGGTTTTTTGTTCCGGGAGCTGTTTTTT. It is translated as CASSTTAPAGVGFLFRELFF.

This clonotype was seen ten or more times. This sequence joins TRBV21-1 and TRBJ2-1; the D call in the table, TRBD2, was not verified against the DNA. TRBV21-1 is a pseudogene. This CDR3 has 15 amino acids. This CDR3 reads CASSKVGLAVNEQFF. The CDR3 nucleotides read TGTGCCAGCAGCAAAGTGGGACTAGCGGTAAATGAGCAGTTCTTC.

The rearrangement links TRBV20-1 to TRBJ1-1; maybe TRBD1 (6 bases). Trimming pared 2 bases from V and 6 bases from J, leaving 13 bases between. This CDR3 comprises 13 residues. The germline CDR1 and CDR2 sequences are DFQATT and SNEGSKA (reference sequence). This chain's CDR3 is CSARPTGPPEAFF. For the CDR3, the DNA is TGCAGTGCTAGACCCACAGGGCCCCCTGAAGCTTTCTTT.

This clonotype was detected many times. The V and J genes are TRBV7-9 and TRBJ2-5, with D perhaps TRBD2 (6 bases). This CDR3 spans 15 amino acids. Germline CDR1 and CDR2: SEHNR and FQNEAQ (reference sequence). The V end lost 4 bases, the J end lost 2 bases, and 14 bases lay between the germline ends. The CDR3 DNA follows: TGTGCCAGCAGCTCCCCGGGACTCCTGCAAGAGACCCAGTACTTC. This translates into CASSSPGLLQETQYF.

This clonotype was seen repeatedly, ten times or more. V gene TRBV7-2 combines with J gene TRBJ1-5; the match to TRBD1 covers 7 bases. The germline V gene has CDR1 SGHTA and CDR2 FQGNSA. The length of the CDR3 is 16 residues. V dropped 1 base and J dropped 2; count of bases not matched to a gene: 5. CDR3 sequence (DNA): TGTGCCAGCAGCTTAGAGGGGGCCATAGGCAATCAGCCCCAGCATTTT. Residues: CASSLEGAIGNQPQHF.

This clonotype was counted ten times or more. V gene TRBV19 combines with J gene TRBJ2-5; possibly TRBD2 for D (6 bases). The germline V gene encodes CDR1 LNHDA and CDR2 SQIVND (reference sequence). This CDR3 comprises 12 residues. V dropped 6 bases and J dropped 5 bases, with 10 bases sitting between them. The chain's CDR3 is CASRGRTETQYF. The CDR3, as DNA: TGTGCCAGTAGGGGGAGGACGGAGACCCAGTACTTC.

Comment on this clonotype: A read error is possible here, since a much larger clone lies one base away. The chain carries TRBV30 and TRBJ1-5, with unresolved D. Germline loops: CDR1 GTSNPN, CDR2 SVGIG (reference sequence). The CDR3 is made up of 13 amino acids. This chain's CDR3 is CVWSAGINQPQHF. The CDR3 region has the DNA TGTGTCTGGAGTGCCGGGATAAATCAGCCCCAGCATTTT.

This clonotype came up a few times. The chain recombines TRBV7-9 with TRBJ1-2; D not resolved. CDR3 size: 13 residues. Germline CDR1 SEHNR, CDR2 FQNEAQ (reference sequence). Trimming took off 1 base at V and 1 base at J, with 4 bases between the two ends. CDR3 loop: CASSLEINYGYTF. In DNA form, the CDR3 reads TGTGCCAGCAGCTTAGAGATTAACTATGGCTACACCTTC.

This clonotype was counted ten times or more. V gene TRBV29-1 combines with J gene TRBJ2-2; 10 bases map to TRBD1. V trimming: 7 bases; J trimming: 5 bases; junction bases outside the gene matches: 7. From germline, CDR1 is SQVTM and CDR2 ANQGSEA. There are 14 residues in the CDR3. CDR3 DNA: TGCAGCGCTCGGACAGGGGGAAGGACCGGGGAGCTGTTTTTT. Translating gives CSARTGGRTGELFF.

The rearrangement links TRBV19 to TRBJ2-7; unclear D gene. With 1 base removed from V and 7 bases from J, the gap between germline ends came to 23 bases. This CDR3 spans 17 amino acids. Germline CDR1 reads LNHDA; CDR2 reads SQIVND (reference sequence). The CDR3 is CASSIASFGTPGREQYF. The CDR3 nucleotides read TGTGCCAGTAGTATAGCCTCTTTCGGAACCCCCGGACGGGAGCAGTACTTC.

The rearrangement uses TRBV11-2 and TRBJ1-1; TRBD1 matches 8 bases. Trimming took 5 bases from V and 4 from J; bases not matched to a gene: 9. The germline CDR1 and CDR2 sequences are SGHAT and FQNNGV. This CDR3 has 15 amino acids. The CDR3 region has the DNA TGTGCCAGCAGCCCACGCCGGACAGGGAGCACTGAAGCTTTCTTT. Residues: CASSPRRTGSTEAFF.

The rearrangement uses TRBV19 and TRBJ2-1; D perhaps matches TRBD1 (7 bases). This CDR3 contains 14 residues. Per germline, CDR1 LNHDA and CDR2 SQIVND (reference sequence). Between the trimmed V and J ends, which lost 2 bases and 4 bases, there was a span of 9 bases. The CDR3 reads CASSIQGGYNEQFF. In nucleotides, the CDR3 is TGTGCCAGTAGTATACAGGGGGGATACAATGAGCAGTTCTTC.

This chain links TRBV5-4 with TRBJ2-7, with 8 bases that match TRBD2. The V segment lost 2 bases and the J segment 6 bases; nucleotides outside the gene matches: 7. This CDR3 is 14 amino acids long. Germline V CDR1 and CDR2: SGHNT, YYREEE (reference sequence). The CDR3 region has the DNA TGTGCCAGCAGCTTCCGCGGGAGGTATTCCGAGCAGTACTTC. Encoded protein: CASSFRGRYSEQYF.

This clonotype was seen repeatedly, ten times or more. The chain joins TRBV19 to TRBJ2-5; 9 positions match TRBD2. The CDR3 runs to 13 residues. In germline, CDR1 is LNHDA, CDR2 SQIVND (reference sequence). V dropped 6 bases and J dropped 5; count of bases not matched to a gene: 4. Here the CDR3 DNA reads TGTGCCAGTAGCGCGGGAGGGCCGGAGACCCAGTACTTC. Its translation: CASSAGGPETQYF.

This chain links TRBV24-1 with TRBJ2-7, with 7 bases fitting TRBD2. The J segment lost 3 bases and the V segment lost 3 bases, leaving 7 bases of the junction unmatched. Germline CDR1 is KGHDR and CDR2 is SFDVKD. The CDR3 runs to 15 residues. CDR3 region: CATSDGRASLYEQYF. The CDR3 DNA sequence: TGTGCCACCAGTGATGGGAGGGCCTCCCTCTACGAGCAGTACTTC.

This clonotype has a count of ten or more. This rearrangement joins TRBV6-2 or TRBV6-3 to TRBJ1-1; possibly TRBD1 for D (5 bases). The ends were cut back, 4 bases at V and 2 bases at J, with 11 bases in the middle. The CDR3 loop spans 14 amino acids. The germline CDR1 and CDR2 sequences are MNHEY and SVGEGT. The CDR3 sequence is CASSWDGTNTEAFF. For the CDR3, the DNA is TGTGCCAGCAGTTGGGACGGGACTAACACTGAAGCTTTCTTT.

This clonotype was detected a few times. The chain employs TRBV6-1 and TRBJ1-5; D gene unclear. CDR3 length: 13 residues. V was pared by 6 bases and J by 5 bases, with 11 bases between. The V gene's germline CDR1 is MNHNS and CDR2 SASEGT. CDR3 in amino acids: CASSAGRDQPQHF. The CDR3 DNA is TGTGCCAGCAGCGCCGGACGGGATCAGCCCCAGCATTTT.

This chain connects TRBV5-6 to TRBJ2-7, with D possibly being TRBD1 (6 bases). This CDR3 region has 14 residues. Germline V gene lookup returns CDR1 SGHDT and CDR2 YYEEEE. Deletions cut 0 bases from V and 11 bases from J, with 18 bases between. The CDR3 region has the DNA TGTGCCAGCAGCTTGGCGCAGGGGTCTAGGGAGAAGTACTTC. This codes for CASSLAQGSREKYF.

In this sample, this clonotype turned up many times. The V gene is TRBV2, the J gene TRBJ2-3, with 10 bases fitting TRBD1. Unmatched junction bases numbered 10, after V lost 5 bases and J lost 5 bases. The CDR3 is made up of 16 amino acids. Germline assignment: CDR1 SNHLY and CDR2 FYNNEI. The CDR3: CASSIPTGGWKDTQYF. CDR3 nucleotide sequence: TGTGCCAGCAGTATACCGACAGGGGGCTGGAAAGATACGCAGTATTTT. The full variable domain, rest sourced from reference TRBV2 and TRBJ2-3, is EPEVTQTPSHQVTQMGQEVILRCVPISNHLYFYWYRQILGQKVEFLVSFYNNEISEKSEIFDDQFSVERPDGSNFTLKIRSTKLEDSAMYFCASSIPTGGWKDTQYFGPGTRLTVL.

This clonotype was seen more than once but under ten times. The DNA for the CDR3 is TGTGCCAGCAGTTTACGGGCGGGTAACAATGAGCAGTTCTTC. This translates into CASSLRAGNNEQFF. This chain connects TRBV12-3 or TRBV12-4 to TRBJ2-1, with D maybe TRBD2 (5 bases). This CDR3 has 14 residues. The ends were cut back, 2 bases at V and 5 bases at J, with 10 bases in the middle.

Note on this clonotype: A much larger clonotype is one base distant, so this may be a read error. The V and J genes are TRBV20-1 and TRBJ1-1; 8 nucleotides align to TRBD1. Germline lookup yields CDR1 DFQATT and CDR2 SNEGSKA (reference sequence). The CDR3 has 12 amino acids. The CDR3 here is CSARDRDTVAFF. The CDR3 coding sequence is TGCAGTGCTAGGGACAGGGACACTGTAGCTTTCTTT.